The sequence of this T cell receptor beta chain was determined in a study of blood T cell repertoires in COVID-19. About the research overall: Samples came from the United States, Italy and Spain, spanning acute and convalescent COVID-19.

The CDR3 has 15 amino acids. V was pared by 0 bases and J by 0 bases, with 9 bases between. The germline V gene has CDR1 GTSNPN and CDR2 SVGIG (reference sequence). The assay was immunoSEQ multiplex PCR, and TCRdb's table has in-frame clones only and misses some. The sample shows under 400,000 clones, approximately 87% of them seen only once. Seattle-derived patients entered the study during active infection and were followed longitudinally. Sequences were obtained from peripheral blood. The chain is built from TRBV30 and TRBJ1-5; the D is unclear. The sequence was collected from a woman between 25 and 40 years old with COVID-19, enrolled during active disease. This chain's CDR3 is CAWSVTGISNQPQHF. The CDR3 nucleotides read TGTGCCTGGAGTGTAACCGGGATTAGCAATCAGCCCCAGCATTTT. The full variable domain, completed using reference TRBV30 and TRBJ1-5, is SQTIHQWPATLVQPVGSPLSLECTVEGTSNPNLYWYRQAAGRGLQLLFYSVGIGQISSEVPQNLSASRPQDRQFILSSKKLLLSDSGFYLCAWSVTGISNQPQHFGDGTRLSIL.